What follows are 5 T cell receptor beta chains derived from one specimen sequenced in a study of CD8 T cells in Susac syndrome. The RNA, about 0.45 to 1 ug, was put through reverse transcription using random hexamers. From the immunoSEQ multiplex PCR reads, TCRdb called clonotypes with MiXCR, one entry per CDR3 protein. Among 150,000 or so distinct CDR3 sequences listed, roughly 95% were seen once. The sequenced sample consisted of CD4+ T cells from PBMCs. Every receptor here comes from a human donor with Susac syndrome.

The chain recombines TRBV5-4 with TRBJ2-5, with TRBD2 identical over 7 bases. V dropped 4 bases and J dropped 2; count of bases not matched to a gene: 5. CDR3 size: 14 residues. Per germline, CDR1 SGHNT and CDR2 YYREEE (reference sequence). CDR3 nucleotides: TGTGCCAGCAGCACAGCGGGGCGGCAAGAGACCCAGTACTTC. This codes for CASSTAGRQETQYF. The full variable domain, its missing parts supplied by reference TRBV5-4 and TRBJ2-5, is ETGVTQSPTHLIKTRGQQVTLRCSSQSGHNTVSWYQQALGQGPQFIFQYYREEENGRGNFPPRFSGLQFPNYSSELNVNALELDDSALYLCASSTAGRQETQYFGPGTRLLVL.

This clonotype appeared a single time. The J gene is TRBJ2-1, the V gene TRBV29-1; D may be TRBD1 or TRBD2 (5 bases each). This CDR3 is built from 13 residues. The V and J ends lost 4 bases and 4 bases respectively, with 11 bases between them. Germline-derived CDR1 and CDR2 are SQVTM and ANQGSEA. CDR3 region: CSVARDVYNEQFF. The DNA for the CDR3 is TGCAGCGTTGCCAGGGACGTTTACAATGAGCAGTTCTTC.

The chain is built from TRBV19 and TRBJ2-6; weak D call: TRBD2 (5 bases). V was clipped by 9 bases and J by 0 bases, with 15 bases between them. The CDR3 consists of 16 residues. Germline values: CDR1 LNHDA, CDR2 SQIVND (reference sequence). CDR3 sequence reads: CASRRDHDSGANVLTF. In DNA form, the CDR3 reads TGTGCCAGCCGCCGGGATCACGACTCTGGGGCCAACGTCCTGACTTTC. Variable domain in full (rest from reference TRBV19 and TRBJ2-6): DGGITQSPKYLFRKEGQNVTLSCEQNLNHDAMYWYRQDPGQGLRLIYYSQIVNDFQKGDIAEGYSVSREKKESFPLTVTSAQKNPTAFYLCASRRDHDSGANVLTFGAGSRLTVL.

V and J are TRBV2 and TRBJ2-5; D possibly corresponds to TRBD2 (7 bases). The CDR3 has 15 residues. Germline V gives CDR1 SNHLY, CDR2 FYNNEI. V was pared by 3 bases and J by 2 bases, with 13 bases between. CDR3: CASSDGGGPQETQYF. In nucleotides, the CDR3 is TGTGCCAGCAGTGATGGGGGGGGGCCGCAAGAGACCCAGTACTTC. The complete variable domain, with remaining parts taken from reference TRBV2 and TRBJ2-5, reads EPEVTQTPSHQVTQMGQEVILRCVPISNHLYFYWYRQILGQKVEFLVSFYNNEISEKSEIFDDQFSVERPDGSNFTLKIRSTKLEDSAMYFCASSDGGGPQETQYFGPGTRLLVL.

This clonotype was observed a handful of times. The chain has TRBV25-1 and TRBJ2-3, with D perhaps matching TRBD2 (5 bases). Germline CDR1 reads MGHDK; CDR2 reads SYGVNS. The CDR3 length is 11 residues. Trimming shortened V by 3 bases and J by 8 bases, and 6 bases separated the two germline ends. This CDR3 is CASSDRGTQYF. The CDR3 DNA is TGTGCCAGCAGTGACCGGGGTACGCAGTATTTT.